This T cell receptor (beta chain) appears in the sequencing data of a study of T cell repertoires in ileal Crohn's disease. As for this clone: Antigen specificity is unknown.

Sequencing used immunoSEQ multiplex PCR; TCRdb keeps in-frame clones, though not all of them. This table holds about 13,000 clones, approximately 78% found once. The time point is: neoterminal ileum biopsy at postoperative endoscopy, about 6 months after surgery. V trimming: 4 bases; J trimming: 4 bases; junction bases outside the gene matches: 9. Germline V lookup: CDR1 WNHNN, CDR2 SYGVQD (reference sequence). This CDR3 has 16 amino acids. Whole-study findings and limits: High-frequency clones were more common in sorted CD8 than CD4 cells. Within the first postoperative year, endoscopy came at median approximately 6.6 months.

The clonotype originates from an adult with Crohn's disease. The chain carries TRBV10-1 and TRBJ2-2; 7 nucleotides match TRBD1. The specimen was ileal tissue. Written as DNA, the CDR3 is TGCGCCAGCAGTGGGCAGACAGGGAGTGGCACCGGGGAGCTGTTTTTT. Translating it yields CASSGQTGSGTGELFF.